The 12 T cell receptor beta chains below come from one sample, sequenced in a study of STAT3 mutations in large granular lymphocyte leukemia (dated by TCRdb to about 2019). General findings and caveats noted by the study authors: All T-LGLL patients had at least one immunodominant TCRbeta clonotype, and roughly half had multiple immunodominant subclonotypes.

No antigen has been assigned to these receptors. Library preparation used the immunoSEQ multiplex PCR assay. Drawn from immuneACCESS, this table holds only the in-frame rearrangements with V and J called that TCRdb kept. Clones are partly lost; checked studies trace under half to an unresolved V gene and leave the rest unexplained. Counted in this sample were 8,000 to 13,000 clones; roughly 85% of them appeared once. About 26% of the sample is in the top ten clones. The specimen sequenced was peripheral blood mononuclear cells. The receptors were gathered from a man in his fifties or sixties with T-cell large granular lymphocyte leukemia. Some clones in this sample may be carry-over from other donors' samples. The age is the age at diagnosis.

The rearrangement uses TRBV18 and TRBJ1-6, with D unclear. The V end was cut by 2 bases, the J end by 5 bases, with 10 bases between. The CDR3 contains 15 residues. Germline CDR1 KGHSH, CDR2 LQKENI. In DNA, the CDR3 is TGTGCCAGCTCACCAAATATGGCCGATAATTCACCCCTCCACTTT. It translates to CASSPNMADNSPLHF.

The V call is TRBV19, the J call TRBJ1-5; D may be TRBD1 (5 bases). Germline values: CDR1 LNHDA, CDR2 SQIVND (reference sequence). The germline V and J ends were trimmed by 7 bases and 1 base, with 14 bases remaining between them. The CDR3 consists of 15 residues. The CDR3 bases are TGTGCCAGTACCCCCCCGACAGCCAGCAATCAGCCCCAGCATTTT. This translates into CASTPPTASNQPQHF.

The rearrangement links TRBV5-4 to TRBJ2-7; 8 bases match TRBD2. J gave up 4 bases and V 4 bases, and 10 bases lay outside the gene matches. There are 15 residues in the CDR3. The germline gives CDR1 SGHNT, CDR2 YYREEE (reference sequence). The CDR3 is CASSPPPSGSYEQYF. The CDR3 DNA follows: TGTGCCAGCAGCCCGCCACCGAGCGGGAGTTACGAGCAGTACTTC. The full variable domain, its missing parts supplied by reference TRBV5-4 and TRBJ2-7, is ETGVTQSPTHLIKTRGQQVTLRCSSQSGHNTVSWYQQALGQGPQFIFQYYREEENGRGNFPPRFSGLQFPNYSSELNVNALELDDSALYLCASSPPPSGSYEQYFGPGTRLTVT.

The chain joins TRBV6-5 to TRBJ1-5; TRBD1 agrees at 9 bases. Germline assignment: CDR1 MNHEY and CDR2 SVGAGI. The CDR3 is 15 amino acids. Trimming at V came to 5 bases and at J to 6 bases, leaving 8 bases not matched to a gene. The CDR3 here is CASSPGTGRFQPQHF. CDR3 sequence (DNA): TGTGCCAGCAGTCCCGGGACAGGGAGGTTTCAGCCCCAGCATTTT.

This clone was found once. The chain couples TRBV28 to TRBJ1-1; D is undetermined. The CDR3 runs 14 residues. Deletions cut 1 base from V and 5 bases from J, with 11 bases between. Germline-derived CDR1 and CDR2 are MDHEN and SYDVKM. DNA for the CDR3: TGTGCCAGCAGTTTATCTGGAGGTGGAACTGAAGCTTTCTTT. Protein: CASSLSGGGTEAFF.

The CDR3 loop is CASSAYRGRNYGYTF. DNA for the CDR3: TGTGCCAGCAGCGCCTACAGGGGGCGCAACTATGGCTACACCTTC. The chain couples TRBV9 to TRBJ1-2, with 9 bases lining up with TRBD1. Trimming took 3 bases from V and 2 from J; bases not matched to a gene: 5. Germline assignment: CDR1 SGDLS and CDR2 YYNGEE. The CDR3 is 15 amino acids.

The V call is TRBV6-5, the J call TRBJ2-7; perhaps TRBD2 as D (5 bases). Trimming took off 8 bases at V and 0 bases at J, with 8 bases between the two ends. CDR1 is MNHEY, CDR2 SVGAGI, per germline. The CDR3 is 12 residues long. The CDR3: CASRGSSYEQYF. The CDR3 DNA is TGTGCCAGCCGAGGGTCCTCCTACGAGCAGTACTTC.

The chain links TRBV5-1 to TRBJ1-1; D unresolved. This CDR3 region has 19 residues. CDR1 and CDR2 (germline): SGHRS, YFSETQ. V was shortened by 0 bases and J by 0 bases, with 21 bases between the two germline ends. CDR3 in amino acids: CASSLAGLGFLSMNTEAFF. CDR3 coding DNA: TGCGCCAGCAGCTTGGCGGGTCTGGGCTTCTTATCCATGAACACTGAAGCTTTCTTT.

This sequence joins TRBV28 and TRBJ2-5; no reliable D call. This CDR3 contains 14 residues. The ends were cut back, 6 bases at V and 5 bases at J, with 16 bases in the middle. The germline V gene has CDR1 MDHEN and CDR2 SYDVKM. The CDR3 nucleotides read TGTGCCAGCAGGAGTGGCGGCCCCCGGGAGACCCAGTACTTC. This encodes CASRSGGPRETQYF.

This clone was counted a few times. V gene TRBV5-1 combines with J gene TRBJ1-1; D remains unclear. Germline lookup yields CDR1 SGHRS and CDR2 YFSETQ. The V end lost 6 bases, the J end lost 2 bases, and 11 bases lay between the germline ends. The CDR3 sequence is 13 residues long. In nucleotides, the CDR3 is TGCGCCAGCAACCCAGCCGTTAACACTGAAGCTTTCTTT. Translation: CASNPAVNTEAFF.

The chain links TRBV2 to TRBJ2-7; D may match TRBD1 or TRBD2 (5 bases each). V was cut by 7 bases and J by 0 bases, with 16 bases left in between. This CDR3 has 15 amino acids. CDR1 and CDR2 from the germline V gene are SNHLY and FYNNEI. The CDR3: CASNRDGLSSYEQYF. For the CDR3, the DNA is TGTGCCAGCAACCGGGACGGACTGAGCTCCTACGAGCAGTACTTC. Filled out from reference TRBV2 and TRBJ2-7, the complete variable domain reads EPEVTQTPSHQVTQMGQEVILRCVPISNHLYFYWYRQILGQKVEFLVSFYNNEISEKSEIFDDQFSVERPDGSNFTLKIRSTKLEDSAMYFCASNRDGLSSYEQYFGPGTRLTVT.

This chain links TRBV7-3 with TRBJ2-7; either TRBD1 or TRBD2 may supply D (5 bases each). The CDR3 has 14 residues. Germline V CDR1 and CDR2: SGHTA, FQGTGA. Trimming cost V 1 base and J 2 bases, with 9 bases left between them. CDR3 DNA: TGTGCCAGCAGCTTAAGGGACGGAGCCTACGAGCAGTACTTC. The encoded protein is CASSLRDGAYEQYF.